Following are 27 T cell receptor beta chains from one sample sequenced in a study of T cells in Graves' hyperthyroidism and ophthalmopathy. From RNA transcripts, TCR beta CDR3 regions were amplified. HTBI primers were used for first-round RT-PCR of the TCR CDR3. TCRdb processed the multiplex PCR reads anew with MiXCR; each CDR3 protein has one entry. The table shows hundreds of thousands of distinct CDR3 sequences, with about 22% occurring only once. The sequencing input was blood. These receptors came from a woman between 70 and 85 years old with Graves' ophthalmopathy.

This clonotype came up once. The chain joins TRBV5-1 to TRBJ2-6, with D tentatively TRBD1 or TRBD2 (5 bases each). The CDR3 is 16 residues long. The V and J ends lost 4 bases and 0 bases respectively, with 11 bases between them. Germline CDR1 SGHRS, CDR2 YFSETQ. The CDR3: CASSTGDLSGANVLTF. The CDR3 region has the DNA TGCGCCAGCAGCACCGGGGACCTCTCTGGGGCCAACGTCCTGACTTTC.

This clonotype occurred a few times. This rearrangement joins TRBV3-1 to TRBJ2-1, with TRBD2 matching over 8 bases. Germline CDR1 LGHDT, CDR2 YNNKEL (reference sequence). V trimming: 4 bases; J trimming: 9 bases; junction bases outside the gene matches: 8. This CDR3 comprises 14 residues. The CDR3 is CASSPRRGGGEQFF. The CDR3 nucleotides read TGTGCCAGCAGCCCCCGTCGGGGGGGGGGTGAGCAGTTCTTC.

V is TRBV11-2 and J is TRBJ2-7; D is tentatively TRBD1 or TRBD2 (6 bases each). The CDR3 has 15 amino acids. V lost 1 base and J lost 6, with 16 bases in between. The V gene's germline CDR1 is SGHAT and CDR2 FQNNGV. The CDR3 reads CASSLGGGGTCEQYF. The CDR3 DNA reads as TGTGCCAGCAGCTTAGGAGGGGGAGGCACCTGCGAGCAGTACTTC.

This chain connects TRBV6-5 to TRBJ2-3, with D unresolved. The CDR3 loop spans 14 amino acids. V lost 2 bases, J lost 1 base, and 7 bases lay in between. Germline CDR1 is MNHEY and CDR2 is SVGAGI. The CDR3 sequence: CASSYQQGTDTQYF. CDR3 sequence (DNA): TGTGCCAGCAGTTACCAGCAGGGCACAGATACGCAGTATTTT.

This chain's CDR3 is CASGWGSVRSQPQHF. The CDR3 nucleotides read TGTGCTAGTGGTTGGGGGTCGGTGAGAAGTCAGCCCCAGCATTTT. The chain is built from TRBV12-5 and TRBJ1-5; D is perhaps TRBD1 (5 bases). Deletions cut 4 bases from V and 6 bases from J, with 16 bases between. The length of the CDR3 is 15 residues. Germline V gene data show CDR1 as LGHNT and CDR2 as FRNRAP.

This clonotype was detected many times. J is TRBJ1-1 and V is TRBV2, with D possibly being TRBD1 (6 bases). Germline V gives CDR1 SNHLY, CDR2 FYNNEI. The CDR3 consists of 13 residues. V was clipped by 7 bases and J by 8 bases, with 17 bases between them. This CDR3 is CASTDRLGGEAFF. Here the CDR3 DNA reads TGTGCCAGCACGGACAGACTGGGCGGCGAAGCTTTCTTT.

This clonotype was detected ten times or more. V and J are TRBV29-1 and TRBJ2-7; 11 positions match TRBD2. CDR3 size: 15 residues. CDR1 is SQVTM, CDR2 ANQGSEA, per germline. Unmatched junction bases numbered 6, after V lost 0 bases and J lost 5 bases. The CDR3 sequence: CSVEDPSGRKNEQYF. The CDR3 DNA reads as TGCAGCGTTGAAGATCCTAGCGGGAGGAAAAACGAGCAGTACTTC.

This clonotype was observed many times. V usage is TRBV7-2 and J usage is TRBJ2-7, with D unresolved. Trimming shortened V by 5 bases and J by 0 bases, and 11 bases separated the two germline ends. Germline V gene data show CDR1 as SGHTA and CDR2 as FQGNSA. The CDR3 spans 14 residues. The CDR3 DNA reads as TGTGCCAGCAGCCTAGGACGGAGCTCCTACGAGCAGTACTTC. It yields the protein CASSLGRSSYEQYF.

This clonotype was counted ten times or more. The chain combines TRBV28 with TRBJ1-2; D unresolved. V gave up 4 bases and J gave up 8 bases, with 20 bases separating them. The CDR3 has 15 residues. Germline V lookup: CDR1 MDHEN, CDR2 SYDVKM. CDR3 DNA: TGTGCCAGCAGTTCTTCCACCGGGCCACAGTGGGGCTACACCTTC. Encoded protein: CASSSSTGPQWGYTF.

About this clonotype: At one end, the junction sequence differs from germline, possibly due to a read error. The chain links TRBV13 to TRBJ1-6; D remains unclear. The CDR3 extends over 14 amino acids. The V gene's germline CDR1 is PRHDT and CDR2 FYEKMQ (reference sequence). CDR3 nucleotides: TGTGTCAGCAGCTCAACGACTGATGTGGCGCCCCTCCGCTTT. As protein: CVSSSTTDVAPLRF.

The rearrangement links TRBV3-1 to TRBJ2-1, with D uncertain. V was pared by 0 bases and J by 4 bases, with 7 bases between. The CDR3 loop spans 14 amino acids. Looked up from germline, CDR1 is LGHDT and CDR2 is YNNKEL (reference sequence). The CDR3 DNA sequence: TGTGCCAGCAGCCAAGAAATTTTGTACAATGAGCAGTTCTTC. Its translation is CASSQEILYNEQFF.

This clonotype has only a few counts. The CDR3 spells CSASGSYNEQFF. The DNA for the CDR3 is TGCAGTGCTAGTGGCAGCTACAATGAGCAGTTCTTC. The V gene is TRBV20-1, the J gene TRBJ2-1; no reliable D call. Germline CDR1 reads DFQATT; CDR2 reads SNEGSKA (reference sequence). The V gene lost 3 bases and the J gene lost 3 bases, with 6 bases spanning the gap. The CDR3 consists of 12 residues.

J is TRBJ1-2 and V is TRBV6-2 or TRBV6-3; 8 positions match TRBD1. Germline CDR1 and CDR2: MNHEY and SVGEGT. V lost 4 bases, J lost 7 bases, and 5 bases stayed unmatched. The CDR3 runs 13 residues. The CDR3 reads CASSSRQGPGYTF. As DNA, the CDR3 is TGTGCCAGCAGTTCGAGACAGGGGCCTGGCTACACCTTC.

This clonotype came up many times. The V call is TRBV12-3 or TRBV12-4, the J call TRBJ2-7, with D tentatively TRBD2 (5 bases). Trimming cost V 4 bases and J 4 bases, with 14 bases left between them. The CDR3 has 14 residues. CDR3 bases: TGTGCCAGCAGTTCCCTCCCCCGGGATTACGAGCAGTACTTC. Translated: CASSSLPRDYEQYF.

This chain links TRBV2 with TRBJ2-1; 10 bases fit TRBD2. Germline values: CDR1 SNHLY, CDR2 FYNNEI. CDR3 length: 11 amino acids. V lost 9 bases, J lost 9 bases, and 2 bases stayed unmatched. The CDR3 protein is CASRLAGEQFF. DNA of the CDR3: TGTGCCAGTCGACTAGCGGGTGAGCAGTTCTTC.

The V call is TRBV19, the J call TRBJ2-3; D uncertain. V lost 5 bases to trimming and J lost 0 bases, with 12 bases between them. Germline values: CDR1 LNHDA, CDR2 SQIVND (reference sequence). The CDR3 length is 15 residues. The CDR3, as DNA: TGTGCCAGTAGTCCCCGAAACCCTAGCACAGATACGCAGTATTTT. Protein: CASSPRNPSTDTQYF.

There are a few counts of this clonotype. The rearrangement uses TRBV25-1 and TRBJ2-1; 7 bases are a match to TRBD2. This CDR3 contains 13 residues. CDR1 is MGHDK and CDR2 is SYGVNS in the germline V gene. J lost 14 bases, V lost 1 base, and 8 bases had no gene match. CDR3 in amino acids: CASSEWDGRLEFF. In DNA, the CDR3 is TGTGCCAGCAGTGAATGGGACGGGAGGTTGGAGTTCTTC. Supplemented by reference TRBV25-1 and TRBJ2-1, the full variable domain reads EADIYQTPRYLVIGTGKKITLECSQTMGHDKMYWYQQDPGMELHLIHYSYGVNSTEKGDLSSESTVSRIRTEHFPLTLESARPSHTSQYLCASSEWDGRLEFFGPGTRLTVL.

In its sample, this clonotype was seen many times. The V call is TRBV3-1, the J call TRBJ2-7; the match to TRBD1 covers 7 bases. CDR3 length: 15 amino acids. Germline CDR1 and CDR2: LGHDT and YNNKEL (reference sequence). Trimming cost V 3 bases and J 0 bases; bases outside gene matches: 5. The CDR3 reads CASSQQGVSSYEQYF. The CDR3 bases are TGTGCCAGCAGCCAGCAGGGGGTGAGCTCCTACGAGCAGTACTTC.

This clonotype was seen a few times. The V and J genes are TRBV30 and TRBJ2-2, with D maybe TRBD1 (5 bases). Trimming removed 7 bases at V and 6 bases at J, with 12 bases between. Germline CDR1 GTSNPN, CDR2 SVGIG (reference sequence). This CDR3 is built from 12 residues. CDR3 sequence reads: CASPTVAGELFF. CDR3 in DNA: TGTGCCTCGCCGACAGTTGCCGGGGAGCTGTTTTTT.

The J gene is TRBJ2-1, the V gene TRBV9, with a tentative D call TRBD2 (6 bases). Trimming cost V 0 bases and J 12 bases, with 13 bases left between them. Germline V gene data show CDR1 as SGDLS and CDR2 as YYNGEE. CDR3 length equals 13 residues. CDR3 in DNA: TGTGCCAGCAGCGTAGTTGAGGGACTGGGGCAGTTCTTC. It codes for CASSVVEGLGQFF.

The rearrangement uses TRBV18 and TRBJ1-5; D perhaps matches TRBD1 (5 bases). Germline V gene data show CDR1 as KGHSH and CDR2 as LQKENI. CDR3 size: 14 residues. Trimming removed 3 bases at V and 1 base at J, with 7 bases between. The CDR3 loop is CASSPKGSNQPQHF. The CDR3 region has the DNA TGTGCCAGCTCACCTAAGGGGAGCAATCAGCCCCAGCATTTT.

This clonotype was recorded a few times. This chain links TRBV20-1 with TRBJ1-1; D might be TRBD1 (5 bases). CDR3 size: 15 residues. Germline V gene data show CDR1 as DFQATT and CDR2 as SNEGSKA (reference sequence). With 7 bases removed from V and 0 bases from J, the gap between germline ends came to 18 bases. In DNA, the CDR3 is TGCAGTGGCACCCCCTTGACAGTGATGAACACTGAAGCTTTCTTT. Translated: CSGTPLTVMNTEAFF.

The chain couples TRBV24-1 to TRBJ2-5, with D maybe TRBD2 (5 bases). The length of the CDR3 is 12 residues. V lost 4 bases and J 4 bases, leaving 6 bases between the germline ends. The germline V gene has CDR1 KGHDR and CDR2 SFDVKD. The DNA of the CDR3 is TGTGCCACCAGTGAAGAGGGAGAGACCCAGTACTTC. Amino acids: CATSEEGETQYF.

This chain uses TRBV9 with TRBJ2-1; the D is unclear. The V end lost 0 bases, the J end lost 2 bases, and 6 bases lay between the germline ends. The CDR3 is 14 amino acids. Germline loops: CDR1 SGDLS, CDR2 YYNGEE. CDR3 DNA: TGTGCCAGCAGCGTAGCTAGTACCTACAATGAGCAGTTCTTC. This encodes CASSVASTYNEQFF.

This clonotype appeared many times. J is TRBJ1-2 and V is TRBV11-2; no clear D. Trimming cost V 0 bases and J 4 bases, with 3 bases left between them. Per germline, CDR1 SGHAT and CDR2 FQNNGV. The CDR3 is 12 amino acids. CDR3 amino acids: CASSLDRYGYTF. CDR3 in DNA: TGTGCCAGCAGCTTAGATCGCTATGGCTACACCTTC.

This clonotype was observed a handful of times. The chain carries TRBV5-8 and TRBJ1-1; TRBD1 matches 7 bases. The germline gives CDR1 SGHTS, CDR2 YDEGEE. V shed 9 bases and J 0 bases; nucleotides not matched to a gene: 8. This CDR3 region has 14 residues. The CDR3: CATDNRGMNTEAFF. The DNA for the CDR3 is TGTGCCACCGACAACAGGGGCATGAACACTGAAGCTTTCTTT.

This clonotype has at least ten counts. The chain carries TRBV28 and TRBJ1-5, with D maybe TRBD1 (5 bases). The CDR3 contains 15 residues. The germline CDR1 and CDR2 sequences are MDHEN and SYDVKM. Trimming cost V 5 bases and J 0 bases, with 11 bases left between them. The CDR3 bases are TGTGCCAGCAGTACACAGGTTTATAGCAATCAGCCCCAGCATTTT. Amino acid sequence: CASSTQVYSNQPQHF.